This TCR beta chain was found in a study of blood T cell repertoires in COVID-19 (dated by TCRdb to 2019 to 2021). Some background on the complete study: Collaborator samples came from the United States, Italy and Spain and covered acute and convalescent phases of COVID-19. The prospective study material was composed of cDNA or gDNA derived from T cells, B-cell-depleted T cells, or PBMCs. Deeply sampled blood TCRbeta repertoires from subjects exposed to, actively infected with, or recovered from COVID-19 were included in the dataset. A freely available public database, intended as a resource for researchers studying the immune response to SARS-CoV-2, is where the repertoires were released. The samples were drawn from two sources: the first 160 participants of the ongoing ImmuneRACE study, and over 1,000 subjects contributed by 6 global collaborators. A de-identified subject ID, COVID-19 status, age in years and sex were almost always included in the sample metadata. Where available, HLA class I and class II types were taken from metadata supplied by the sample provider and were not determined by assay-based typing.

Results the study describes overall, beyond this receptor: The quantity of clinical and demographic metadata differed by source and by participant and was supplied without curation.

As to this clone: This clone's antigen is unknown. The input lacks base qualities; no much larger clone sits a single base away.

Whole blood was collected in K2EDTA tubes by collaborating institutions according to the institutions' own protocols. For TCRbeta analysis, collaborators shipped samples as frozen whole blood, isolated PBMCs, or DNA extracted from either of those sample types. V and J lose 6 bases and 4 bases, and a span of 11 bases separates them. From cysteine to phenylalanine, the CDR3 is 13 amino acids long. Here the CDR3 DNA is all that survives: 39 bases in frame from base 1. The germline V gene gives CDR1 as KGHSH and CDR2 as LQKENI. TCRbeta CDR3 regions were amplified from genomic DNA using the immunoSEQ Assay, a bias-controlled multiplex PCR. Concerning the study's data processing: Within the assay, amplification of reference gene primers was used to estimate how many nucleated cells each sample contained. To quantify the absolute abundance of each unique TCRbeta CDR3 rearrangement, sequence reads were collapsed and filtered. For each sample, productive Simpson clonality was calculated by taking the square root of Simpson's diversity index across productive rearrangements. TCRdb holds this immuneACCESS table with in-frame rearrangements only. Some clones are missing; in checked studies, unresolved V genes explain under half, and the rest has no known cause. For V, J and clone size, that table is used; D and trimming come from the DNA. This sample comprises around 280,000 clones, around nine tenths of them detected only once. Clones ranked in the top ten supply 1.3% of the sample.

The TCR sequence derives from a man in his sixties or seventies with acute or convalescent COVID-19. This receptor chain uses TRBV18 and TRBJ2-3; the D gene identity is not certain. Input material: peripheral blood. CDR3 region: CASSQSRADTQYF. The nucleotides are TGTGCCAGCTCGCAGAGCCGGGCAGATACGCAGTATTTT.